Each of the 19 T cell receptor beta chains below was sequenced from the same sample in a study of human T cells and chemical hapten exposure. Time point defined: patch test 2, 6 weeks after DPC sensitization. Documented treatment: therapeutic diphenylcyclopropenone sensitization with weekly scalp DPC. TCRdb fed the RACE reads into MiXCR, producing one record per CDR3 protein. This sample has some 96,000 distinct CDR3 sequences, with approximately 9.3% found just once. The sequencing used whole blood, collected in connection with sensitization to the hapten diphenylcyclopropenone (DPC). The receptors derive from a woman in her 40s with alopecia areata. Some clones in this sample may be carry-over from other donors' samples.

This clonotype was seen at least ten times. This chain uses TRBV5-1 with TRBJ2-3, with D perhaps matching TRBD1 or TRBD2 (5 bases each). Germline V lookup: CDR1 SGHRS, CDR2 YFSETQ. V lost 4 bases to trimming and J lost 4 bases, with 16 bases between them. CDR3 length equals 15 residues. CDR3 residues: CASSPGPTLADTQYF. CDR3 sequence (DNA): TGCGCCAGCAGCCCGGGACCGACCTTAGCAGATACGCAGTATTTT.

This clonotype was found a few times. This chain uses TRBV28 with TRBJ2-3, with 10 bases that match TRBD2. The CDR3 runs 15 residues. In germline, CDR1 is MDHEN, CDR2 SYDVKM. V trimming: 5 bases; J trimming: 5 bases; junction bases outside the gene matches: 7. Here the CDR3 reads CASSPGLATRDTQYF. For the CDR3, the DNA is TGTGCCAGCAGTCCGGGACTAGCGACACGAGATACGCAGTATTTT.

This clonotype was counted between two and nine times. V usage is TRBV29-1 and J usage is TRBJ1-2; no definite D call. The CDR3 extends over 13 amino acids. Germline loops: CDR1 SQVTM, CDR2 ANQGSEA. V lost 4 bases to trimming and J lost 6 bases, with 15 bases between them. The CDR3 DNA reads TGCAGCGTTGTTAACATTGGGGAAAATGGCTACACCTTC. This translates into CSVVNIGENGYTF.

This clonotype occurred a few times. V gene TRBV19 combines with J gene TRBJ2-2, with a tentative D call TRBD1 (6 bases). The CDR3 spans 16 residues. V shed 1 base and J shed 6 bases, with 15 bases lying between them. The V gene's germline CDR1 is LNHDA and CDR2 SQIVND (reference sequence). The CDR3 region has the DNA TGTGCCAGTAGTATAGGGTATACAGGGAGAGCCGGGGAGCTGTTTTTT. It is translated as CASSIGYTGRAGELFF.

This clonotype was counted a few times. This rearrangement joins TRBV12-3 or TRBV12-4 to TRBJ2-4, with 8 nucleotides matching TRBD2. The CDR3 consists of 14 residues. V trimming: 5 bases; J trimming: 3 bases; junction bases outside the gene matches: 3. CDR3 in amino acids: CASSPGGSKNIQYF. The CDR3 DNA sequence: TGTGCCAGCAGTCCGGGAGGGAGCAAAAACATTCAGTACTTC.

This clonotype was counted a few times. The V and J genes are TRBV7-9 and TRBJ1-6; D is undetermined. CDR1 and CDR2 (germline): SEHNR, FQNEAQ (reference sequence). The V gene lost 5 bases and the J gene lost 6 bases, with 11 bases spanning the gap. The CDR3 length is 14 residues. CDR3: CASSGYQFNSPLHF. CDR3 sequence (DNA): TGTGCCAGCAGCGGATACCAATTTAATTCACCCCTCCACTTT.

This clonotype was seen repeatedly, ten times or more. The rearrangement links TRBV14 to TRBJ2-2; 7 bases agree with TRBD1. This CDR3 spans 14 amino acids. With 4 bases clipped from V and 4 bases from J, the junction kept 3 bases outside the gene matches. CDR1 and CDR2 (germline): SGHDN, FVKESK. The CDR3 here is CASSLSGGTGELFF. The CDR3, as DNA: TGTGCCAGCAGCCTGTCAGGGGGCACCGGGGAGCTGTTTTTT.

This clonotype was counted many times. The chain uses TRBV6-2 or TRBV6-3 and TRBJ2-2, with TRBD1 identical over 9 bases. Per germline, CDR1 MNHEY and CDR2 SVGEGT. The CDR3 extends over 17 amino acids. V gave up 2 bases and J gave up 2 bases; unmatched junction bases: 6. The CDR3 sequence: CASSYITGGLNTGELFF. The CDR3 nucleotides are TGTGCCAGCAGTTACATCACAGGGGGCCTAAACACCGGGGAGCTGTTTTTT.

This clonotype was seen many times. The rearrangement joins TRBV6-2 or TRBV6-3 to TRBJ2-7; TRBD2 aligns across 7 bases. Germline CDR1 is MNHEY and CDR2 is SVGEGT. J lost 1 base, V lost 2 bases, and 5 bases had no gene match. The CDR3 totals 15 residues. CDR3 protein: CASSYSGDGSYEQYF. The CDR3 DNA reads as TGTGCCAGCAGTTACAGCGGGGACGGTTCCTACGAGCAGTACTTC.

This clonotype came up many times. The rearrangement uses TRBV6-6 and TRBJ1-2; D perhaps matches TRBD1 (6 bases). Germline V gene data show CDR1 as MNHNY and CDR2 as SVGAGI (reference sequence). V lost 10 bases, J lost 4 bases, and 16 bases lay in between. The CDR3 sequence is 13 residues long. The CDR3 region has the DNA TGTGCCATCCGACCGGGACAAGGCTATGGCTACACCTTC. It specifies CAIRPGQGYGYTF.

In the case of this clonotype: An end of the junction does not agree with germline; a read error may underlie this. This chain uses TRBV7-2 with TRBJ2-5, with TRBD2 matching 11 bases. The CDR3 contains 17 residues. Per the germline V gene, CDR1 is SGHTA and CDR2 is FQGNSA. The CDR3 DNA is TGTGCCAGCAGCTTAGCGCGAACTAGCGGGAGCCGGCGAGGCCAGTACTTT. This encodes CASSLARTSGSRRGQYF.

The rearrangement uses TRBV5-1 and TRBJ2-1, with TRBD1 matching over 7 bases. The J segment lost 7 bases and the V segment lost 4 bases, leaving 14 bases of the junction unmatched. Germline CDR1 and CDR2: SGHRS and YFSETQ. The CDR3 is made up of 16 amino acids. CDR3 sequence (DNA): TGCGCCAGCAGCCCACGCCCGGCAGGGGGAGCAAATGAGCAGTTCTTC. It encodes CASSPRPAGGANEQFF.

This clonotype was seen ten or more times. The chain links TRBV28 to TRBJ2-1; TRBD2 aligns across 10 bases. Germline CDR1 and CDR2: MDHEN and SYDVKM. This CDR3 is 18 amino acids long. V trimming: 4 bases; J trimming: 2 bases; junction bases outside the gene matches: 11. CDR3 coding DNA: TGTGCCAGCAGTTCCAAACCCGTTAGCGGGAGGACCTACAATGAGCAGTTCTTC. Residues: CASSSKPVSGRTYNEQFF.

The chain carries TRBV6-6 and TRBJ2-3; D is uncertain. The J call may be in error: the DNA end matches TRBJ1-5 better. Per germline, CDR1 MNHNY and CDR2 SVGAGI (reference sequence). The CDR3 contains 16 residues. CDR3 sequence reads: CASSPRLAGVGDTQHF. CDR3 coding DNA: TGTGCCAGCAGCCCTAGACTAGCGGGAGTTGGAGATACGCAGCATTTT.

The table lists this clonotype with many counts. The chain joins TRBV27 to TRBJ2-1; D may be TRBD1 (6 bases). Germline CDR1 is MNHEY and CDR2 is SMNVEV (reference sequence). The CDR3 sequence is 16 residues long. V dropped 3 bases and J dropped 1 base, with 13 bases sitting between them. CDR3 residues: CASSFFTGISYNEQFF. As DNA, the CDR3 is TGTGCCAGCAGTTTCTTCACAGGGATTTCCTACAATGAGCAGTTCTTC.

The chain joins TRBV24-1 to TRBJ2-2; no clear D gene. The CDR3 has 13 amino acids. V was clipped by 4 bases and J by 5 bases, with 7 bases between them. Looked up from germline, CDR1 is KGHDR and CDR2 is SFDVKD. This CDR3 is CATSDPLTGELFF. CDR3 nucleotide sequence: TGTGCCACCAGTGACCCTTTGACCGGGGAGCTGTTTTTT.

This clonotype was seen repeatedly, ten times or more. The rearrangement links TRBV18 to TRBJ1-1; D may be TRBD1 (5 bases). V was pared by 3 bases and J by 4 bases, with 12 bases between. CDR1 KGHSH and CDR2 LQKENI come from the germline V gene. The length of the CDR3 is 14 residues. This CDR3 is CASSPGRVSTEAFF. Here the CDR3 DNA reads TGTGCCAGCTCACCGGGCAGGGTAAGCACTGAAGCTTTCTTT.

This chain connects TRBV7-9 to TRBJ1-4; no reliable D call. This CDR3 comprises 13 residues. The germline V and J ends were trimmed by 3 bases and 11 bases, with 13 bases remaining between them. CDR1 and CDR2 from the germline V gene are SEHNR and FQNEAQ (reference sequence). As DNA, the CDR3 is TGTGCCAGCAGCTTGGCGGAGGGTGACAAACTGTTTTTT. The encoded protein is CASSLAEGDKLFF.

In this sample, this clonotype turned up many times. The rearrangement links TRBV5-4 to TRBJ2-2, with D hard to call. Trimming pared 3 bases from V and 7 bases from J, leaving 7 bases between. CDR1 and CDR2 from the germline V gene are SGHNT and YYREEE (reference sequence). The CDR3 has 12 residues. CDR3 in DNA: TGTGCCAGCAGCTCTCCGGGCGGGGAGCTGTTTTTT. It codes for CASSSPGGELFF.